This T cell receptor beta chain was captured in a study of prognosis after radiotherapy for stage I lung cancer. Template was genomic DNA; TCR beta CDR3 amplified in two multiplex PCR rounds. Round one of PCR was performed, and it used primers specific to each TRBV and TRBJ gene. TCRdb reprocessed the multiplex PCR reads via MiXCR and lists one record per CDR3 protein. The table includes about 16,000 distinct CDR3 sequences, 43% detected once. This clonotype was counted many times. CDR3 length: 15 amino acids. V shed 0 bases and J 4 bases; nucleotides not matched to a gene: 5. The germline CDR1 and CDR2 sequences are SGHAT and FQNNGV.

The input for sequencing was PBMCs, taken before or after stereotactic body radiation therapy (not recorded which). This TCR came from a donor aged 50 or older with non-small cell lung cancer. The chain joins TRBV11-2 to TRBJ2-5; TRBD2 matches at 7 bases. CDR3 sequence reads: CASSLEGGERETQYF. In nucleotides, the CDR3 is TGTGCCAGCAGCTTAGAGGGGGGGGAACGAGAGACCCAGTACTTC.